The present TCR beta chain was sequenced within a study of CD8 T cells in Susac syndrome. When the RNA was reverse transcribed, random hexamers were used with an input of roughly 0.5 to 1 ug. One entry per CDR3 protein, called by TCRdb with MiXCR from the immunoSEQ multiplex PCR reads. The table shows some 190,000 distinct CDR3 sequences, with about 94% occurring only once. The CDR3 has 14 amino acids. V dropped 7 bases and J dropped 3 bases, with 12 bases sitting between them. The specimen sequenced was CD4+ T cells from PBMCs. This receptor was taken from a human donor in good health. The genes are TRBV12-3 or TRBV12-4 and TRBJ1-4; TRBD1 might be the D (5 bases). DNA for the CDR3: TGTGCCAGCACCAACCGGGGGGCTAATGAAAAACTGTTTTTT. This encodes CASTNRGANEKLFF.